This T cell receptor beta chain originates from a study of tumor-infiltrating lymphocytes in primary liver carcinoma. From germline, CDR1 is MDHEN and CDR2 SYDVKM. The CDR3 loop spans 16 amino acids. V dropped 3 bases and J dropped 9; count of bases not matched to a gene: 9. Regarding the study as a whole: Pairs of tumor regions overlapped more than tumor-adjacent and tumor-blood pairs did. Only around 7-25% of top clones occurred in all five tumor regions.

As for this clonotype: Antigen specificity is unknown.

Researchers generated TCR beta cDNA from approximately 0.55 ug of total RNA, relying on a constant-region primer. Three nested multiplex PCR rounds of slightly modified ARM-PCR generated TCR beta libraries. The study ran its first two PCR rounds for roughly 9 cycles each, using TRBV1-TRBV30 forward primers and a C-beta reverse primer. MiXCR, applied by TCRdb to the multiplex PCR reads, yields one record per CDR3 protein. The data show some 22,000 distinct CDR3 sequences, roughly three quarters seen once. Unsorted bulk tissue, about 18-32 mg of it, served as the source for co-extraction of RNA and DNA. Every tumor contributed samples taken at five separate regions.

The TCR sequence derives from a woman aged 25-40 years with primary liver carcinoma and hepatitis B virus infection. Material for sequencing was liver tumor tissue from sampling region 5. Subset denoted: tumor region T5, tumor centre. The chain has TRBV28 and TRBJ2-1, with TRBD2 matching 12 bases. In nucleotides, the CDR3 is TGTGCCAGCAGTTTTCAGCTAGCGGGAGGGGGTTTTGAGCAGTTCTTC. Translation gives CASSFQLAGGGFEQFF.